The entry that follows covers one TCR beta chain sequence. The antigen it binds to is not known. The sample holds no much larger clone one base away, and base qualities are not on file. The cohort comprised under 700 healthy bone marrow donors. Cohort members were all nominally healthy when sampled, although unrecorded immune exposures were likely present. The donor was CMV seronegative and was included in the group of 352 seronegative cohort members. Each donor provided a peripheral blood sample, and peripheral blood mononuclear cells were used for TCR beta sequencing. The Qiagen DNeasy Blood Extraction Kit was used to extract genomic DNA from the blood cell samples. The data are from a study of cytomegalovirus exposure and HLA in healthy donors (dated by TCRdb to between 2016 and 2019). With regard to the full study: In an earlier analysis of roughly 590 of the donors, less than 350 Gb of sequence data and 117 million unique TCR beta sequences from roughly 190 million T cells were reported. About 320 gigabases of sequencing data and approximately 85 million unique TCR sequences were included in an early release covering roughly 600 HLA-typed donors. The genetic ancestry cluster associated with self-reported Caucasian donors included roughly 84% of the roughly 400 genotyped donors. The aim of the study was to test whether cataloging public T cell receptors could identify signatures of past pathogen exposure. The T cell repertoires of some 700 subjects were profiled by immunosequencing and related to cytomegalovirus serostatus. In addition to the first cohort of 650 to 750 subjects, a separate validation cohort of approximately 120 different subjects was used. To predict cytomegalovirus infection status, the study combined high-throughput TCR immunosequencing, statistical association of individual TCRs with disease status, and machine learning. A later analysis re-analyzed previously published TCR beta repertoires from roughly 630 donors and added high-resolution HLA genotyping to study TCR occurrence patterns. The later analysis used no new phenotypic data to find candidate immune exposures, relying instead on TCR beta sequences and their occurrence across donors. To decide whether each TCR beta V gene segment behaved as functional or pseudogenic, an earlier analysis of some 600 of the donors relied on high-throughput TCR beta sequencing. Donor age, sex, ethnicity and CMV serostatus were compiled alongside the repertoire data. A later genetic analysis used genome-wide SNP genotypes for about 65% of the roughly 700 donors, treating that subset as a discovery cohort. Every repertoire in the discovery cohort had been generated on one and the same sequencing platform. Class I and class II HLA loci were covered by the typing at four-digit resolution. Typing coverage differed by locus: A, B, C, DRB1 and DQB1 were typed in about 620-630 donors, DQA1 in roughly 510, DPA1 in 600 to 610, and DPB1 in approximately 450. Four to six DR-DQ haplotypes were handled as single units for association and clustering, since linkage in the cohort was strong. On average, roughly 240,000 unique TCR beta nucleotide sequences were sequenced per donor among some 430 genotyped donors of the cohort, with roughly 18% of those sequences being non-productive. What the study reported, not specific to this receptor: A cluster of highly shared sequence variants was judged likely to represent a technical artifact of the sequencing pipeline. CMV serostatus was the only immune exposure information available for the cohort. In a later genetic analysis, a missense DCLRE1C variant was associated with V-gene and J-gene trimming of TCR beta chains, and the association was replicated in an independent cohort. Across donors, most TCR sequences were observed very rarely, whereas some public TCRs were present in many individuals. In a later analysis, TCR association rates were found to vary across HLA loci, with the most associated TCRs seen for DRB1 alleles and the fewest for HLA-C alleles. According to a later analysis, most CMV-associated TCR beta chains appeared to be HLA-restricted, and the HLA associations seemed to be driven largely by CMV exposure. In both the original and validation cohorts, the classifier was reported to diagnose cytomegalovirus status with high specificity and sensitivity. The cohort was sequenced for TCR beta chains only, and without alpha or paired-chain data the features that could be detected were limited. Presence/absence analyses assumed roughly uniform sequencing depth across donors, an assumption that may not hold. Because HLA typing was unavailable for some donors at each locus, only the typed subset was used in association tests. According to the authors, the approach could potentially be generalized to other disease states and immunological phenotypes. In an earlier analysis of 450 to 750 of the donors, most TCR beta V segments appeared in productive rearrangements about 87% or about 30% of the time, broadly matching IMGT annotations. Correlated functional status among segregating V segments might be attributable to linkage disequilibrium, but an unknown experimental factor could not be ruled out. In a later genetic analysis, fewer N-insertions in productive TCRs were reported among donors in an Asian-associated ancestry cluster than the roughly 710-donor mean. A later analysis found that HLA-associated TCR beta chains were more clonally expanded and had lower generation probabilities than equally common non-associated chains. Because counts were too low, 15 to 20 rarely observed V segments, including chromosome 9 orphons, were excluded from the earlier analysis of under 650 of the donors. A further reported finding was that TCR beta sequences accurately predicted the HLA-A and HLA-B alleles for most subjects in the first cohort. Specific HLA alleles were associated with 15,000 to 20,000 TCR beta sequences at a false discovery rate of 0.05 in a later analysis. According to a later analysis, parvovirus B19, influenza, CMV and Epstein-Barr virus appeared linked to several top co-occurrence clusters. In vitro tests confirmed that three of the cytomegalovirus-associated TCR beta chains recognize cytomegalovirus antigens. The study gave a list of over 150 TCR beta chains associated with cytomegalovirus. Assigning TCR associations to individual alleles was difficult when HLA alleles, especially DR and DQ, strongly co-occurred.

The protocol used for the library was the immunoSEQ multiplex PCR assay. The multiplex PCR relied on a mix of 60 forward primers for TCR Vbeta segments and 13 reverse primers for TCR Jbeta segments. The CDR3 region of rearranged TCR beta genes was amplified from genomic DNA by a multiplex PCR assay. The Illumina HiSeq System was used to sequence the amplified TCR beta libraries as 87-base-pair reads. In the source study's methods: A later analysis tallied approximately 87 million unique TCR beta chains across the 666 repertoires, and approximately 11 million of those chains were shared by two or more donors. A nearest-neighbor algorithm error-corrected the raw reads and collapsed the reads into unique sequences, merging closely related sequences to remove PCR and sequencing errors. CDR3 sequences were aligned to IMGT reference sequences to assign V, D and J gene segments. For a sequence to be retained, at least a six-nucleotide match to both a V gene segment and a J gene segment was required. A rearrangement was called productive if the CDR3 had no stop codons and remained in frame with V and J, and every other rearrangement was called non-productive. CDR3 was defined by IMGT convention, running from the second conserved V-encoded cysteine to the conserved J-encoded phenylalanine. The earlier analysis of more than 450 of the donors excluded sequences that lacked an unambiguous match to a single V gene segment. In an earlier analysis of several hundred of the donors, V segments were called functional above 56.7% productive rearrangements and were called segregating when the between-donor standard deviation exceeded 5%. A statistical classification framework was built for diagnosing cytomegalovirus status from the catalog of TCR beta chain sequences. In a later analysis, V and J genes were assigned by comparing TCR nucleotide sequences against IMGT/GENE-DB human TR gene sequences. The TCRdist pipeline was used in a later analysis to assign CDR3 sequences and most-parsimonious VDJ recombination scenarios. In a later analysis, every TCR beta chain was defined by the combination of its CDR3 amino acid sequence and its V-gene family, and reads without a unique V-gene family were dropped. As a way to deal with suspected cross-contamination and a sequencing artifact, a later analysis dropped 450 to 600 nucleotide sequences that were highly shared and had low generation probability. In a later analysis, a clonal expansion index for each public chain was calculated from normalized within-repertoire ranks of inferred template counts. In a later analysis, generation probabilities were computed with a VDJ recombination model fitted to out-of-frame rearrangements, and the resulting probabilities were checked against IGoR. A later analysis scored TCR-TCR, TCR-HLA and TCR-CMV co-occurrence with hypergeometric tests, applying a repertoire-size bias correction to TCR pairs. False discovery rates were estimated in a later analysis by permuting HLA or CMV assignments 20 times. In a later analysis, co-occurring TCRs were grouped using DBSCAN, and TCRdist sequence similarity was added for clustering within HLA-allele-positive subsets. For co-occurrence clustering, repertoires with fewer than 30,000 or more than 120,000 public chains were excluded, along with five or six repertoires with anomalous nucleotide sharing. In TCRdb, the immuneACCESS table is reduced to in-frame sequences with V and J assigned. These tables do not hold every clone; where another copy was compared, an unresolved V gene accounts for under half, and the others remain unexplained. Clone size and V and J calls were adopted from that table, with D and trimming inferred from the DNA. A total of 220,000 or so clones appear in this sample, approximately 80% of them only once. Of the sample, roughly 1.5% is held by the ten largest clones.

Sample: PBMCs. The source of this sequence is a man aged 45-65 years in good health and CMV-seronegative.

The DNA sequence is as follows: TGTGCCAGCAGCCCCCGCACGGATGAGCAGTTCTTC. Translated, this gives CASSPRTDEQFF. The chain joins TRBV7-6 to TRBJ2-1, with the D gene uncertain. V was cut back by 5 bases and J by 8 bases, leaving a gap of 10 bases between them. For CDR1 and CDR2, the germline V gene lists SGHVS and FNYEAQ. The CDR3 holds 12 amino acids from the cysteine to the phenylalanine. Only CDR3 DNA remains: 36 bases, in frame from the first base.